Shown below are 20 T cell receptor beta chains from a single sample sequenced in a study of blood T cell repertoires in COVID-19. Clones were read by immunoSEQ multiplex PCR, and TCRdb kept only the in-frame ones, dropping some. The data show about 160,000 clones, more than 75% seen once. The source material was peripheral blood. The receptors stem from a man aged 18 to 29 with acute or convalescent COVID-19.

V and J are TRBV3-1 (or the pseudogene TRBV3-2) and TRBJ1-1, with D uncertain. This CDR3 is built from 13 residues. V was pared by 3 bases and J by 5 bases, with 10 bases between. Germline CDR1 is LGHDT and CDR2 is YNNKEL (reference sequence). CDR3 nucleotides: TGTGCCAGCAGCCAGGCGGGTAGGACTGAAGCTTTCTTT. It encodes CASSQAGRTEAFF.

The V call is TRBV28, the J call TRBJ1-1, with no clear D. This CDR3 has 13 amino acids. The germline CDR1 and CDR2 sequences are MDHEN and SYDVKM. Trimming removed 1 base from V and 8 bases from J, with 11 bases in between. This CDR3 is CASSLSRGLEAFF. CDR3 in DNA: TGTGCCAGCAGTTTATCTCGGGGATTGGAAGCTTTCTTT.

J is TRBJ2-1 and V is TRBV9; 12 bases agree with TRBD2. Germline CDR1 and CDR2: SGDLS and YYNGEE. With 0 bases clipped from V and 2 bases from J, the junction kept 6 bases outside the gene matches. The length of the CDR3 is 18 residues. The CDR3 spells CASSVATSGSSPYNEQFF. CDR3 DNA sequence: TGTGCCAGCAGCGTAGCGACTAGCGGGAGTTCCCCCTACAATGAGCAGTTCTTC.

A few counts support this clone. The chain is built from TRBV30 and TRBJ1-3; a weak D match, TRBD1 (6 bases). The CDR3 contains 15 residues. V was shortened by 3 bases and J by 2 bases, with 14 bases between the two germline ends. The germline CDR1 and CDR2 sequences are GTSNPN and SVGIG (reference sequence). The CDR3 nucleotides are TGTGCCTGGAGCCGAATGACAGGAACTGGAAACACCATATATTTT. It translates to CAWSRMTGTGNTIYF.

The chain combines TRBV7-9 with TRBJ2-1, with D possibly matching TRBD1 (6 bases). V was trimmed by 5 bases and J by 4 bases, leaving 9 bases between them. The CDR3 consists of 13 residues. The germline CDR1 and CDR2 sequences are SEHNR and FQNEAQ (reference sequence). CDR3 coding DNA: TGTGCCAGCAGCCCTCAGGGGTACAATGAGCAGTTCTTC. This codes for CASSPQGYNEQFF.

In this sample, this clone turned up once. V usage is TRBV6-5 and J usage is TRBJ1-2, with 9 bases that match TRBD1. CDR3 length equals 14 residues. V lost 6 bases to trimming and J lost 11 bases; unmatched junction nucleotides: 13. From germline, CDR1 is MNHEY and CDR2 SVGAGI. For the CDR3, the DNA is TGTGCCAGCAGAGAGACAGGGGGGATGATGGGGTACACCTTC. Translation: CASRETGGMMGYTF.

This chain connects TRBV24-1 to TRBJ2-5; maybe TRBD1 (5 bases). Trimming took 9 bases from V and 3 from J, leaving 28 bases between them. CDR1 and CDR2 (germline): KGHDR, SFDVKD. The CDR3 runs 18 residues. The DNA for the CDR3 is TGTGCCACCCACACGTGCCACGGACATTTTGTTTCTGAAGAGACCCAGTACTTC. Amino acids: CATHTCHGHFVSEETQYF.

The V gene is TRBV10-3, the J gene TRBJ1-3; 9 bases fit TRBD1. V lost 5 bases and J lost 2; bases outside the gene matches: 7. Per germline, CDR1 ENHRY and CDR2 SYGVKD. The CDR3 has 16 residues. The CDR3 DNA reads TGTGCCATCAGTCCACAGGGGGCGGACGCTGGAAACACCATATATTTT. Protein sequence: CAISPQGADAGNTIYF.

This chain joins TRBV4-1 and TRBJ2-1; 13 positions agree with TRBD2. After removal of 1 base from V and 8 bases from J, the junction contained 14 bases not matched to a gene. This CDR3 has 19 amino acids. CDR1 MGHRA and CDR2 YSYEKL come from the germline V gene. This CDR3 reads CASSQAKMGLAGIWDEQFF. DNA of the CDR3: TGCGCCAGCAGCCAAGCGAAGATGGGACTAGCGGGAATATGGGATGAGCAGTTCTTC.

Only one count was recorded for this clone. The V gene is TRBV20-1, the J gene TRBJ1-5; D is unresolved. The CDR3 covers 10 residues. V lost 8 bases and J 3 bases, leaving 5 bases between the germline ends. The germline gives CDR1 DFQATT, CDR2 SNEGSKA (reference sequence). CDR3 DNA sequence: TGCAGTCCCCACAATCAGCCCCAGCATTTT. Translating gives CSPHNQPQHF.

The CDR3 sequence is CASSLLGRGAFF. In DNA form, the CDR3 reads TGTGCCAGCAGTTTACTGGGCAGGGGAGCTTTCTTT. The chain joins TRBV12-3 or TRBV12-4 to TRBJ1-1, with D perhaps TRBD1 (6 bases). This CDR3 is built from 12 residues. V gave up 2 bases and J gave up 10 bases, with 11 bases separating them.

As for this clone: The junction differs from germline at one of its ends, possibly a read error. The rearrangement joins TRBV5-1 to TRBJ1-2, with TRBD1 identical over 8 bases. CDR1 and CDR2 (germline): SGHRS, YFSETQ. The CDR3 totals 13 residues. The CDR3 sequence: CASRLDRVDGYTF. The CDR3 coding sequence is TGCGCCAGCAGATTGGACAGGGTCGACGGCTACACCTTC.

The rearrangement uses TRBV6-5 and TRBJ1-5; maybe TRBD1 (6 bases). Germline V lookup: CDR1 MNHEY, CDR2 SVGAGI. This CDR3 spans 13 amino acids. The V end was cut by 6 bases, the J end by 3 bases, with 9 bases between. CDR3 DNA: TGTGCCAGCAGGCAGGGGCACAATCAGCCCCAGCATTTT. It yields the protein CASRQGHNQPQHF.

The chain employs TRBV5-1 and TRBJ1-1; the D gene is possibly TRBD1 (5 bases). The CDR3 covers 16 residues. The germline V gene encodes CDR1 SGHRS and CDR2 YFSETQ. V lost 1 base to trimming and J lost 2 bases, with 15 bases between them. CDR3 in amino acids: CASSLYGGRTNTEAFF. In DNA, the CDR3 is TGCGCCAGCAGCTTGTACGGCGGACGGACAAACACTGAAGCTTTCTTT.

This CDR3 is CASSPLQTSGFSYEQYF. CDR3 sequence (DNA): TGTGCCAGCAGCCCATTACAGACTAGCGGTTTCTCCTACGAGCAGTACTTC. This sequence joins TRBV5-4 and TRBJ2-7; TRBD2 aligns across 9 bases. Per germline, CDR1 SGHNT and CDR2 YYREEE (reference sequence). J lost 0 bases, V lost 4 bases, and 11 bases had no gene match. CDR3 length: 17 amino acids.

V gene TRBV7-2 combines with J gene TRBJ2-3; D is unclear. In germline, CDR1 is SGHTA, CDR2 FQGNSA. The CDR3 is 13 residues long. Trimming stripped 3 bases from V and 6 bases from J, with 10 bases between. The CDR3 DNA sequence: TGTGCCAGCAGCTTCGCGGCGGCGGATACGCAGTATTTT. This translates into CASSFAAADTQYF.

V is TRBV18 and J is TRBJ2-7; D ambiguous. Trimming removed 3 bases from V and 4 bases from J, with 13 bases in between. The CDR3 sequence is 14 residues long. Per the germline V gene, CDR1 is KGHSH and CDR2 is LQKENI. CDR3 protein: CASSPLDISYEQYF. The CDR3 bases are TGTGCCAGCTCACCTCTCGACATTTCTTACGAGCAGTACTTC.

The J gene is TRBJ2-3, the V gene TRBV6-6, with D perhaps TRBD1 (5 bases). The CDR3 runs 14 residues. The germline V and J ends were trimmed by 2 bases and 2 bases, with 8 bases remaining between them. CDR1 is MNHNY and CDR2 is SVGAGI in the germline V gene (reference sequence). The CDR3 DNA sequence: TGTGCCAGCAGTTACAGGGGTAACACAGATACGCAGTATTTT. Translation gives CASSYRGNTDTQYF.

This chain uses TRBV5-1 with TRBJ2-5; TRBD1 agrees at 8 bases. The CDR3 runs 17 residues. Germline trimming cut 0 bases from V and 5 bases from J; bases unmatched to any gene: 12. The germline V gene encodes CDR1 SGHRS and CDR2 YFSETQ. CDR3 DNA: TGCGCCAGCAGCTTGGCCGTCGTGACAGGGGAAGGGGAGACCCAGTACTTC. It codes for CASSLAVVTGEGETQYF.

CDR3 sequence: CASSQRLSPTANYGYTF. CDR3 DNA: TGTGCCAGCAGCCAGAGGCTGTCGCCGACAGCTAACTATGGCTACACCTTC. V is TRBV3-1 (or the pseudogene TRBV3-2) and J is TRBJ1-2, with D perhaps matching TRBD1 (5 bases). V was trimmed by 3 bases and J by 0 bases, leaving 17 bases between them. Looked up from germline, CDR1 is LGHDT and CDR2 is YNNKEL (reference sequence). The CDR3 sequence is 17 residues long.